This T cell receptor beta chain was obtained from a study of blood T cell repertoires in COVID-19. Overall study: COVID-19 samples from acute and convalescent phases originated in the United States, Italy and Spain.

The CDR3 length is 17 residues. Germline V lookup: CDR1 LNHDA, CDR2 SQIVND (reference sequence). V lost 4 bases and J 0 bases, leaving 15 bases between the germline ends. In the original processing: Cell counts per sample came from amplifying reference gene primers. The protocol was immunoSEQ multiplex PCR, while the TCRdb copy is restricted to in-frame clones and leaves out a portion. V and J calls plus clone size are reproduced from that table; the DNA served to infer D and trimming. The profile shows tens of thousands of clones, around 90% of them singletons. This chain connects TRBV19 to TRBJ1-4; D unclear. This TCR was recovered from a male donor with acute or convalescent COVID-19. The specimen sequenced was peripheral blood. CDR3 nucleotides: TGTGCCAGTAGTACTGGAAGACACCCGCCAACTAATGAAAAACTGTTTTTT. Its protein is CASSTGRHPPTNEKLFF.